The clone carrying this T cell receptor beta chain was counted only a few times. Its antigen remains unidentified. Produced via immunoSEQ multiplex PCR; TCRdb's table is partial and in-frame only. The table lists tens of thousands of clones, roughly 87% of them singletons. CDR1 and CDR2 from the germline V gene are MNHEY and SMNVEV (reference sequence). The CDR3 runs to 12 residues. Trimming took off 5 bases at V and 6 bases at J, with 8 bases between the two ends. These data are taken from a study of T cell responses to AZD1222 COVID-19 vaccine. Overall study results and limits: The study found vaccine-associated CD4 TCRs spanning spike, dominant at 160-218 and 743-854. Repertoires were obtained solely post-peak T cell response.

This sample comprised peripheral blood, obtained 28 days after the second AZD1222 dose. The chain is built from TRBV27 and TRBJ1-5; no clear D gene. The receptor comes from an adult who received the AZD1222 COVID-19 vaccine. In DNA, the CDR3 is TGTGCCAGCAGTAAAGGTGGTCAGCCCCAGCATTTT. Translation: CASSKGGQPQHF.